This entry concerns a single T cell receptor (beta chain). What this receptor recognizes is not known. Per-base quality was not reported, and no clone a single base away is much larger than it. TCR CDR3 regions were amplified from genomic DNA by multiplex PCR using the deep immunoSEQ assay. Extracted genomic DNA from each cell subset was distributed evenly across all wells of several immunoSEQ 96-well plates, and each plate was treated as a replicate. For sorted subsets, about 200 ng genomic DNA, equal to tens of thousands of T cell genomes, was loaded into each replicate PCR. The purified libraries were quantified using a Qubit 3.0 fluorometer, sized with a Bioanalyzer 2100, and then quantified again using the KAPA Library Quantification kit. A separate single-read 150-cycle Illumina NextSeq 550 flow cell was used to sequence each immunoSEQ 96-well plate. In the authors' own workflow: Because only junctional sequences without quality scores were contained in the immunoSEQ output, filtering matching that applied to full-length reads could not be performed. Sequences were annotated with PyIR, a Python wrapper for IgBLAST v1.9, using IMGT germline references to assign V/J genes and CDR3. Reads with weak V/J assignments (E-value above 1e-6), missing CDR3, stop codons, out-of-frame junctions, or ambiguous translated residues were removed. V3J clonotypes were defined as sequences sharing the same inferred V gene, J gene, and CDR3 amino acid sequence. To compute the percentage overlap between repertoires, the number of shared unique clonotypes was divided by the size of the smaller repertoire. Richness of each repertoire was evaluated using RTK rarefaction, the Chao1 estimator, and Recon v2.1 estimates of unobserved clonotypes. For all TCRbeta clonotypes obtained by the gDNA method from a few donors, generation probabilities were computed with OLGA. Held by TCRdb, this immuneACCESS table contains in-frame sequences only and omits some clones. Under half of the omission traces to an unresolved V gene where checked; the cause of the rest is unknown. Clone size and V and J calls were adopted from that table, with D and trimming inferred from the DNA. This sample is represented by 550,000 to 800,000 clones; around 67% of them were singletons. Approximately 1.8% of the sample belongs to the ten largest clones.

This sample is part of a study of shared clonotypes between healthy human individuals (TCRdb year 2020). Regarding the complete study: A couple of women and a few men aged 18 to 49 years were included in the cohort. For each donor, CD4 naive and CD4 memory were each run on three plates, CD8 naive on two plates, and CD8 memory on one plate. To estimate repertoire size and how much clonotype sharing occurs between individuals, the study deeply sequenced the blood TCR repertoires of several healthy adults. To increase sequencing depth and limit assay-specific biases, different laboratories used diverse techniques to prepare libraries and sequence TCR repertoires. Between about 0.8 and 9 billion PBMCs per donor were obtained by leukapheresis.

Summary of the overall study and its limitations: Incomplete sequencing was indicated by rarefaction of sorted-subset datasets, despite the large sequencing depth. Pairwise subsampling led to the expectation that sequencing depth would affect the degree of clonotype sharing among donors. When a handful of donors were compared, the shared fraction of clonotypes was about 5% for naive CD4, roughly 3.4% for naive CD8, more than 2% for memory CD4, and about 0.36% for memory CD8. Compared with non-shared clonotypes, the clonotypes found in all four sorted-subset donors had higher generation probabilities. Naive subsets generally had larger estimated clonotype richness than memory subsets. Sampling was limited to blood, and TCR repertoires in tissue likely differ from TCR repertoires in blood. The small number of donors limited the genetic and exposure-history diversity represented.

Relative to germline, V is 0 bases shorter and J is 10 bases shorter, with 13 bases between their ends. Looking up the germline V gene yields CDR1 SGHNT and CDR2 YENEEA. Measured from the cysteine to the phenylalanine, the CDR3 is 14 residues long. The read is trimmed to its CDR3 DNA, 42 bases read in frame from base 1. Donors were healthy HIV-negative adults with no recently reported acute infections or vaccinations. Every donor was a Caucasian adult living in Nashville, Tennessee, USA. CD4+ T cells were enriched through magnetic negative selection, after which naive cells were positively selected on CD45RA and the remaining negative fraction served as the memory subset. Blood was collected by leukapheresis, and PBMCs were isolated by Ficoll-Histopaque density gradient centrifugation and then cryopreserved in liquid nitrogen vapor phase. Analytical flow cytometry was used to check the purity and quantity of every magnetically sorted T cell population. Genomic DNA was isolated from every sorted fraction and measured by UV absorbance on a Nanodrop 2000c.

The receptor comes from a woman in her thirties in good health. The sample consisted of memory CD4+ T cells sorted from blood. The cell subset or site label of this sample denotes: CD45RA-negative fraction. This receptor chain uses TRBV11-3 and TRBJ2-1, with the D gene tentatively TRBD1 or TRBD2, based on 5 matching bases in each. The CDR3 in this case is CASSLEFGDLEQFF. The DNA sequence follows: TGTGCCAGCAGCTTAGAGTTTGGGGACCTGGAGCAGTTCTTC.